This T cell receptor (beta chain) emerged from a study of Ad26.COV2.S vaccination and SARS-CoV-2 variants. Whole-study findings and limits: Placebo recipients trailed vaccine recipients in spike-specific TCR breadth.

Comment on this clone: Its antigen remains unidentified.

The protocol was immunoSEQ multiplex PCR, while the TCRdb copy is restricted to in-frame clones and leaves out a portion. The sample shows roughly 700,000 clones, 89% of them seen only once. Treatment indicated: approximately 18 received Ad26.COV2.S at low or high dose, single or two shots; about five received placebo; per-sample allocation not given. Sampling was performed 63 days after the first vaccine or placebo injection. This sequence was found in a person aged 18-65 years who received the Ad26.COV2.S COVID-19 vaccine or a placebo. Sequences were derived from peripheral blood, sampled in a trial of Ad26.COV2.S vaccine versus placebo.

For the CDR3, the DNA is TGTGCCAGTAGTATTAACAGGGCCCCCCGAGAGACCCAGTACTTC. This gives the protein CASSINRAPRETQYF. The V call is TRBV19, the J call TRBJ2-5, with D maybe TRBD1 (6 bases). Germline V lookup: CDR1 LNHDA, CDR2 SQIVND (reference sequence). This CDR3 has 15 residues. V was pared by 3 bases and J by 4 bases, with 15 bases between.